The source of this TCR beta chain is a study of blood T cell repertoires in COVID-19 (dated by TCRdb to between 2020 and 2021). In the study overall: Samples from collaborators originated in the United States, Italy and Spain and spanned both the acute and convalescent phases of COVID-19. The prospective study material was composed of cDNA or gDNA derived from T cells, B-cell-depleted T cells, or PBMCs. Deeply sampled blood TCRbeta repertoires from subjects exposed to, actively infected with, or recovered from COVID-19 were included in the dataset. The repertoires were made available in a free public database intended to serve as a resource for research on the immune response to SARS-CoV-2. Samples came from the ongoing ImmuneRACE study (first 160 participants) plus 1,254 subjects from 6 global collaborators. A de-identified subject ID, COVID-19 status, age in years and sex were almost always included in the sample metadata. Where available, HLA class I and class II types were obtained from metadata supplied by the sample provider rather than from assay-based typing. General study outcomes and caveats: The amount of clinical and demographic metadata varied by source and participant and was provided uncurated.

At one collaborating source in Seattle, patients were enrolled during active infection and were followed longitudinally through the course of disease. The collaborating institutions used their own protocols to collect whole blood in K2EDTA tubes. For TCRbeta analysis, collaborator samples were shipped as frozen whole blood, as isolated PBMCs, or as DNA extracted from either sample type. Concerning this clone: Its antigen remains undetermined. The input lacks base qualities; no much larger clone sits a single base away.

V and J are truncated by 6 bases and 0 bases respectively, leaving an intervening sequence of 9 bases. Including cysteine and phenylalanine, the CDR3 has 13 amino acids. CDR3 DNA is the only sequence kept; it has 39 bases, read in frame from the first base. Sequences ENHRY (CDR1) and SYGVKD (CDR2) are obtained from the germline V gene. TCRbeta CDR3 regions were amplified from genomic DNA by means of the immunoSEQ Assay, a bias-controlled multiplex PCR. Per the source publication's procedure: The number of nucleated cells in each sample was estimated from the amplification of reference gene primers within the assay. To quantify the absolute abundance of each unique TCRbeta CDR3 rearrangement, sequence reads were collapsed and filtered. For each sample, productive Simpson clonality was calculated as the square root of Simpson's diversity index over productive rearrangements. Sourced from immuneACCESS, this table was stored by TCRdb with only in-frame sequences that have V and J called. A share of the clones is absent; for the studies checked, an unresolved V gene accounts for under half, and the remainder has no known explanation. The V and J calls and clone size were taken over from that table, and D and trimming were inferred from the DNA. The sample data list roughly 54,000 clones, and approximately 87% of these were observed just once. The ten largest clones add up to around 7.1% of the sample.

The receptor was isolated from a woman aged 55-75 years with COVID-19, enrolled during active disease. The sequencing sample was made of peripheral blood. Rearrangement joined TRBV10-3 to TRBJ2-7, with TRBD1 as a weak D call on 6 bases. The nucleotide sequence is TGTGCCATCAGGGACAGCCTCTCCTACGAGCAGTACTTC. Its protein is CAIRDSLSYEQYF.